This entry features one TCR beta chain sequence. Its target is not known. The read gets to within 3 residues of the CDR3 end, and the germline J gene fills in the rest. Germline CDR1 and CDR2: GTSNPN and SVGIG (reference sequence). Trimming at V came to 7 bases and at J to 2 bases, leaving 5 bases not matched to a gene. The CDR3 sequence is 12 residues long. This entry belongs to a study of T cells in women clearing cervical HPV infection. Sequenced by immunoSEQ multiplex PCR; TCRdb stores in-frame clones only, minus some. The sample includes 40,000 to 55,000 clones. Overall study findings and caveats: It is unknown whether associations predate infection; no effector/memory or HPV-specific sorting.

The TCR originated in a woman aged 18-70 years with a cervical HPV16 infection that either progressed to CIN3+ or cleared (not recorded which). The chain carries TRBV30 and TRBJ2-7; TRBD2 matches at 7 bases. The specimen was blood buffy coat. CDR3 region: CAFSSGAYEQYF. CDR3 DNA, as far as it was read: TGTGCCTTTTCTAGCGGCGCCTACGAG. Supplemented by reference TRBV30 and TRBJ2-7, the full variable domain reads SQTIHQWPATLVQPVGSPLSLECTVEGTSNPNLYWYRQAAGRGLQLLFYSVGIGQISSEVPQNLSASRPQDRQFILSSKKLLLSDSGFYLCAFSSGAYEQYFGPGTRLTVT.